These T cell receptor beta chains were read from a single sample in a study of T cells in Graves' hyperthyroidism and ophthalmopathy. TCRdb ran MiXCR on the multiplex PCR reads and lists one entry per CDR3 protein. Here the sample spans around 800,000 distinct CDR3 sequences, around 39% being singletons. Sample: blood. These receptors came from a man aged 18-30 years with Graves' hyperthyroidism. Each CDR3 is given with its conserved first and last residue. The order of the fields is clone size, D gene, J gene, V gene, CDR3 DNA, CDR3 protein. D genes are given only for firm matches. Size is omitted from some rows. Given values are once, few, many or a class for expanded clones.

. | . | TRBJ2-2 | TRBV15 | TGTGCCACCAGCAGTTACGAGGACACCGGGGAGCTGTTTTTT | CATSSYEDTGELFF
few | TRBD1 | TRBJ1-3 | TRBV20-1 | TGCAGTGCTCGAGCCGGGACAGGGATCCTCGGGGCTGGAAACACCATATATTTT | CSARAGTGILGAGNTIYF
. | TRBD2 | TRBJ2-7 | TRBV7-9 | TGTGCCAGCAGTTCGGTTGCGGGGGGTAAACGCTACGAGCAGTACTTC | CASSSVAGGKRYEQYF
. | TRBD1 | TRBJ2-2 | TRBV7-9 | TGTGCCAGCAGCAGACCGGGACAGGGATCAGGGGAGCTGTTTTTT | CASSRPGQGSGELFF
. | TRBD1 | TRBJ1-1 | TRBV19 | TGTGCCAGTAGTGGGGCCGGGACAGTAAACATTGAAGCTTTCTTT | CASSGAGTVNIEAFF
. | TRBD1 | TRBJ1-2 | TRBV7-9 | TGTGCCAGCAGTCTACAGGGGGGTAGCTATGGCTACACCTTC | CASSLQGGSYGYTF
. | . | TRBJ2-1 | TRBV10-3 | TGTGCCATCAGTGAGTCTCAGGATCTCAATGAGCAGTTCTTC | CAISESQDLNEQFF
. | . | TRBJ1-5 | TRBV7-8 | TGTGCCAGCAGTCCAACCAACAGGGCCAATCAGCCCCAGCATTTT | CASSPTNRANQPQHF
few | TRBD2 | TRBJ2-2 | TRBV7-3 | TGTGCCAGCAGCATCGGGACTAGCCTGAACACCGGGGAGCTGTTTTTT | CASSIGTSLNTGELFF
. | . | TRBJ1-1 | TRBV7-2 | TGTGCCAGCAGCGGCCGGGACTCAGCTGAAGCTTTCTTT | CASSGRDSAEAFF
many | . | TRBJ2-7 | TRBV12-3/TRBV12-4 | TGTGCCAGCACCCCCGGGAGAGGCCAGCAGTACTTC | CASTPGRGQQYF
. | TRBD2 | TRBJ2-7 | TRBV12-3/TRBV12-4 | TGTGCCAGCAGTGCCCATGAGGCTAGCGGGAGCGACGAGCAGTACTTC | CASSAHEASGSDEQYF
many | . | TRBJ2-5 | TRBV7-2 | TGTGCCAGCAGTCCGGGCCGCGAGACCCAGTACTTC | CASSPGRETQYF
many | . | TRBJ2-7 | TRBV20-1 | TGCAGCCCCAGAGGAGACAGCTCCTACGAGCAGTACTTC | CSPRGDSSYEQYF
many | . | TRBJ1-2 | TRBV5-1 | TGCGCCAGCAGCTTTACAGGAGAGGGGAATGGCTACACCTTC | CASSFTGEGNGYTF
. | . | TRBJ2-7 | TRBV4-1 | TGCGCCAGCAGCCAAGGAGTCACCGCGGTCGAGCAGTACTTC | CASSQGVTAVEQYF
few | . | TRBJ2-5 | TRBV20-1 | TGCAGTGCTAGAGTGAGGGAGACGAGCGAAGAGACCCAGTACTTC | CSARVRETSEETQYF
. | TRBD2 | TRBJ2-7 | TRBV28 | TGTGCCAGCAGTTCTTTCGGTAGCGGGAGGCTCTACGAGCAGTACTTC | CASSSFGSGRLYEQYF
. | TRBD1 | TRBJ2-7 | TRBV9 | TGTGCCAGCAGTCACGGGACAGGGGGCTACGGGCAGTACTTC | CASSHGTGGYGQYF
. | TRBD1 | TRBJ2-7 | TRBV20-1 | TGCAGTGCGGGAGAACCGGGACAGGATGGCTACACCTACGAGCAGTACTTC | CSAGEPGQDGYTYEQYF
few | TRBD2 | TRBJ2-7 | TRBV20-1 | TGCAGTGCTAGAGACTCGGGGGGATCAGGGCCCTACGAGCAGTACTTC | CSARDSGGSGPYEQYF
many | . | TRBJ1-1 | TRBV9 | TGTGCCAGCAGCCCTCGAGGGACACCCAACACTGAAGCTTTCTTT | CASSPRGTPNTEAFF
. | . | TRBJ2-5 | TRBV12-3/TRBV12-4 | TGTGCCAGCAGTTTATACGGCGGGGAAGAGACCCAGTACTTC | CASSLYGGEETQYF
. | . | TRBJ1-4 | TRBV7-2 | TGTGCCAGCAGCTTAGCGTCCGGACACCTTGCAACTAATGAAAAACTGTTTTTT | CASSLASGHLATNEKLFF
few | TRBD1 | TRBJ1-5 | TRBV19 | TGTGCCAGTAAGGAGGTAGGCCGGGGACAGGGACGGAGCAATCAGCCCCAGCATTTT | CASKEVGRGQGRSNQPQHF
few | . | TRBJ1-1 | TRBV7-6 | TGTGCCAGCAGCATAAGCGGAAACCCGAACACTGAAGCTTTCTTT | CASSISGNPNTEAFF
. | . | TRBJ2-7 | TRBV5-5 | TGTGCCAGCAGCTTTACCTCCTCCTACGAGCGGTACTTC | CASSFTSSYERYF
. | . | TRBJ2-7 | TRBV6-5 | TGTGCCAGCAGTTGGGGGTTCGAGCAGTACTTC | CASSWGFEQYF
. | TRBD2 | TRBJ2-7 | TRBV7-2 | TGTGCCAGCACCGTAGTAGCGGGGGGGTACGAGCAGTACTTC | CASTVVAGGYEQYF
many | TRBD1 | TRBJ2-7 | TRBV10-3 | TGTGCCATCAGGACGGACAGGGCCTCCCACTACGAGCAGTACTTC | CAIRTDRASHYEQYF
. | . | TRBJ2-3 | TRBV7-3 | TGTGCCAGCAGCTTAGGTTCCTCGGCAGATACGCAGTATTTT | CASSLGSSADTQYF
few | . | TRBJ1-1 | TRBV7-9 | TGTGCCAGCAGCCACTCGGATCCTGTGGACACTGAAGCTTTCTTT | CASSHSDPVDTEAFF
. | . | TRBJ1-5 | TRBV6-5 | TGTGCCAGCAGTTACTCGGATCAGCCCCAGCATTTT | CASSYSDQPQHF
few | . | TRBJ2-5 | TRBV7-6 | TGTGCCAGCAGCTTAGAATGGGGCGGGGAGACCCAGTACTTC | CASSLEWGGETQYF
few | TRBD1 | TRBJ1-4 | TRBV7-2 | TGTGCCAGCAGCCGAGGGACAGGGGCTTCGGAAAAACTGTTTTTT | CASSRGTGASEKLFF
few | . | TRBJ2-5 | TRBV20-1 | TGCAGTGCCATAGGGAGGGGGGAAGAGACCCAGTACTTC | CSAIGRGEETQYF
few | . | TRBJ1-5 | TRBV5-6 | TGTGCCAGCAGCTTGGGACAGGTTCAGCCCCAGCATTTT | CASSLGQVQPQHF
many | . | TRBJ1-6 | TRBV10-3 | TGTGCCATCAGTGAGTCGCGGGATTCGCCCCTCCACTTT | CAISESRDSPLHF
many | . | TRBJ2-7 | TRBV7-6 | TGTGCCAGCAGCTTTGGGACGGGACTTGGTTACGAGCAGTACTTC | CASSFGTGLGYEQYF
few | . | TRBJ2-2 | TRBV11-2 | TGTGCCAGCAGCTTTAAGGCCGGGGAGCTGTTTTTT | CASSFKAGELFF
many | . | TRBJ1-2 | TRBV29-1 | TGCAGCGTTGAATGGGGGTGGTATGGCTACACCTTC | CSVEWGWYGYTF
. | . | TRBJ2-2 | TRBV4-3 | TGCGCCAGCAGCCAAGACGTTCGTCAGCGCACCGGGGAGCTGTTTTTT | CASSQDVRQRTGELFF
many | . | TRBJ1-1 | TRBV2 | TGTGCCAGCAGTTCAGGCGCCATGAACACTGAAGCTTTCTTT | CASSSGAMNTEAFF
. | . | TRBJ2-7 | TRBV5-6 | TGTGCCAGCAGCTTCAACAGGGCCGAGCAGTACTTC | CASSFNRAEQYF
many | . | TRBJ2-5 | TRBV7-2 | TGTGCCAGCAGCTTAGGGACAGCTGAAGAGACCCAGTACTTC | CASSLGTAEETQYF
. | . | TRBJ2-5 | TRBV7-8 | TGTGCCAGCAGCCGGACACTAGGGCTCCAAGAGACCCAGTACTTC | CASSRTLGLQETQYF
. | TRBD2 | TRBJ2-5 | TRBV20-1 | TGCAGTGCTAGAGCGGAGCTAGCGGGGGGACCTGGTTACTTC | CSARAELAGGPGYF
few | TRBD2 | TRBJ2-5 | TRBV11-1 | TGTGCCAGCAGCTTGGAGCGGGAGTATGGAGAGACCCAGTACTTC | CASSLEREYGETQYF
few | . | TRBJ2-7 | TRBV14 | TGTGCCAGCAGCCAAGATCGAGGGAGGCCGGCAGGGGAGCAGTACTTC | CASSQDRGRPAGEQYF
. | TRBD2 | TRBJ2-5 | TRBV10-3 | TGTGCCATCAAGCGGGACCCCCTGGGAGAGACCCAGTACTTC | CAIKRDPLGETQYF
few | . | TRBJ2-7 | TRBV20-1 | TGCAGTGCTAGACCCGGAGTCTACGAGCAGTACTTC | CSARPGVYEQYF
. | TRBD1 | TRBJ2-7 | TRBV20-1 | TGCAGTGCTAGACCTTCCGGACAGGGATCGTACGAGCAGTACTTC | CSARPSGQGSYEQYF
many | . | TRBJ1-5 | TRBV25-1 | TGTGCCAGCAGTGAATATAGGGACCCACAGCCCCAGCATTTT | CASSEYRDPQPQHF
. | . | TRBJ2-2 | TRBV11-3 | TGTGCCAGCACCGCTATGAACACCGGGGAGCTGTTTTTT | CASTAMNTGELFF
. | . | TRBJ1-5 | TRBV9 | TGTGCCGGCAGCGTAGGAGGGGGAGTCTCCCAGCCCCAGCATTTT | CAGSVGGGVSQPQHF
few | . | TRBJ2-2 | TRBV20-1 | TGCAGTGCTAGACGGGACACCCCGAACACCGGGGAGCTGTTTTTT | CSARRDTPNTGELFF
once | TRBD1 | TRBJ1-5 | TRBV6-2/TRBV6-3 | TGTGCCAGCAGTTACCCAGGGGGTAATCAGCCCCAGCATTTT | CASSYPGGNQPQHF
few | . | TRBJ1-1 | TRBV5-5 | TGTGCCAGCAGCTTGTGGGTTGGGAACACTGAAGCTTTCTTT | CASSLWVGNTEAFF
few | TRBD1 | TRBJ2-7 | TRBV11-2 | TGTGCCAGCAGCGCCCCACCAGGGGGTAGGTACGAGCAGTACTTC | CASSAPPGGRYEQYF
many | TRBD2 | TRBJ2-7 | TRBV7-3 | TGTGCCAGCAGCTTACAGGGAGGGAACTACGAGCAGTACTTC | CASSLQGGNYEQYF